The rows below give T cell receptor beta chains drawn from one sample of a study of T cells after yellow fever vaccination. In TCRdb, the 5' RACE reads were re-called with MiXCR into one record per CDR3 protein. The table records 150,000 to 200,000 distinct CDR3 sequences, 9.3% of them present only once. Here the sequenced sample was CD8+ T cells sorted from PBMCs, taken 45 days after the yellow fever booster vaccination. The receptors shown here come from a man younger than 35 who received the YFV17D yellow fever vaccine. Both conserved end residues are part of each CDR3. A D gene is named only where the DNA matches it firmly. Only part of the rows carry a size: once, few, many, or a class if the clone is expanded.

V,J,size,D,DNA,CDR3
TRBV20-1,TRBJ2-1,few,NA,TGCAGTGCACGGCACCCAACGGTCAATGAGCAGTTCTTC,CSARHPTVNEQFF
TRBV4-1,TRBJ2-7,many,TRBD1,TGCGCCAGCAGCCGAATGGACAGGGGCGGGGAGCAGTACTTC,CASSRMDRGGEQYF
TRBV12-3/TRBV12-4,TRBJ2-3,NA,TRBD2,TGTGCCAGCAGTTTAACGCCTTGGGAACTAGCGGGGGCAGATACGCAGTATTTT,CASSLTPWELAGADTQYF
TRBV19,TRBJ1-2,few,NA,TGTGCCAGTAGTCCAGAACGCTGGCAGGGTCGAGGCTACACCTTC,CASSPERWQGRGYTF
TRBV6-2/TRBV6-3,TRBJ2-2,few,TRBD1,TGTGCCAGCATTAGGACAGGCGCCACCGGGGAGCTGTTTTTT,CASIRTGATGELFF
TRBV6-6,TRBJ2-3,once,TRBD2,TGTGCCAGCAACCTACCGGGGAGGGAGTGGGGCACAGATACGCAGTATTTT,CASNLPGREWGTDTQYF
TRBV11-2,TRBJ2-3,few,NA,TGTGCCAGCACCGGGCATACTCATACGCAGTATTTT,CASTGHTHTQYF
TRBV4-1,TRBJ2-1,many,TRBD2,TGCGCCAGCAGCCAAGTGTCGAGCGGGGGAGGCAATGAGCAGTTCTTC,CASSQVSSGGGNEQFF
TRBV30,TRBJ2-2,NA,NA,TGTGCCGTGCTGGCCGGGGAGCTGTTTTTT,CAVLAGELFF
TRBV9,TRBJ2-1,many,TRBD1,TGTGCCAGCAGCCAGGGGGAACGGCTCTACAATGAGCAGTTCTTC,CASSQGERLYNEQFF
TRBV4-2,TRBJ2-7,many,NA,TGTGCCAGCAGCCAAGGGAACGAGCAGTACTTC,CASSQGNEQYF
TRBV29-1,TRBJ2-5,few,NA,TGCAGCGGGACCCTTGGGGATGGGACCCAGTACTTC,CSGTLGDGTQYF
TRBV2,TRBJ2-7,once,NA,TGTGCCAGCGAATCCCCGGGGGAACAATACGAGCAGTACTTC,CASESPGEQYEQYF
TRBV4-1,TRBJ1-2,few,NA,TGCGCCAGCAGCCAAAGAGGGGATTATGGCTACACCTTC,CASSQRGDYGYTF
TRBV12-3/TRBV12-4,TRBJ1-1,few,NA,TGTGCCAGCAGTTTATCCCCCCGAGGGGACACTGAAGCTTTCTTT,CASSLSPRGDTEAFF
TRBV7-9,TRBJ2-5,NA,TRBD2,TGTGCCAGCAGCTCCGGACTAGCGGGGGGGCCAGGCGGGACCCAGTACTTC,CASSSGLAGGPGGTQYF
TRBV27,TRBJ1-4,few,NA,TGTGCCAGCAGTTTATGGGGGGGGCTCGGTACTGAAAAACTGTTTTTT,CASSLWGGLGTEKLFF
TRBV7-9,TRBJ2-5,few,NA,TGTGCCAGCAGCTCGCAGGGGGCCCCGTGGGGGGGGACCCAGTACTTC,CASSSQGAPWGGTQYF
TRBV12-3/TRBV12-4,TRBJ1-2,NA,NA,TGTGCCAGCAGTTTTTTACCGGACTATGGCTACACCTTC,CASSFLPDYGYTF
TRBV7-9,TRBJ2-2,few,TRBD1,TGTGCCAGCAGCTCAACAGGGGGGAGCACCGGGGAGCTGTTTTTT,CASSSTGGSTGELFF
TRBV29-1,TRBJ2-5,few,TRBD1,TGCAGCGTTGCAGAGGGGGCTTCGGAGACCCAGTACTTC,CSVAEGASETQYF